This entry is about one T cell receptor (beta chain). Its cognate antigen has yet to be identified. Base qualities are not provided; no much larger clone lies one nucleotide away. Unstimulated PBMCs, after thawing, were stained for CD3, CD4 and CD8 and then FACS-sorted into CD3+CD4+ and CD3+CD8+ populations. Randomization to immunosuppression withdrawal applied to every one of the 8 studied subjects. The Qiagen DNeasy Blood and Tissue Kit was used for genomic DNA isolation. Using immunoSEQ, frozen genomic DNA was subjected to high-throughput TCRbeta CDR3 sequencing, a process that included PCR amplification, mapping, bias correction and internal controls. Turning to the authors' computational methods: Only productive rearrangements were retained, with each unique TCRbeta sequence defined by its CDR3 nucleotide sequence together with its V and J gene. For classification of a sequence as donor-reactive, at least 5-fold expansion in CFSE-low cells relative to unstimulated pre-transplant cells and a frequency of at least 0.01% were required. Per-subject minimum frequency thresholds, based on the lowest-template unstimulated sample, ensured at least 90% detection power. Jensen-Shannon divergence between the top 1000 TCRbeta sequences post-transplant and pre-transplant was used to measure repertoire turnover. Changes in detection of donor-reactive sequences were tested with two-sided Fisher's exact tests. In its TCRdb copy, this immuneACCESS table keeps in-frame sequences only and misses some clones. Where compared with another copy, unresolved V genes explain less than half of these, and the others have no known cause. That table supplies the V and J calls and clone size; D and trimming were determined from the DNA. This sample has 75,000 to 95,000 clones in its table, and around 80% of those were observed once. Together, the top ten hold around 2% of the sample.

Cut back by 7 bases and 4 bases, the V and J ends lie 11 bases apart. For CDR1 and CDR2, the germline V gene lists MDHEN and SYDVKM. The CDR3 holds 13 amino acids from the cysteine to the phenylalanine. Just CDR3 DNA is preserved here, 39 bases in frame from base 1. This record comes from a study of T cell clones after liver transplantation (dated by TCRdb to between 2018 and 2020). Turning to the overall study: Samples were obtained from ITN030ST, a randomized trial in which withdrawal of immunosuppression was attempted within 2 years of liver transplantation. Tolerance was defined as complete withdrawal of immunosuppression for at least one year without a rise in liver enzymes beyond twice the upper limit of normal. Third party-reactive TCRbeta sequences were also identified from pre-transplant MLRs to serve as an antigen-independent comparator for donor-reactive sequences. Three of the eight recipients were HCV-positive; the others were transplanted for non-autoimmune, non-viral indications. Blood samples were collected pre-transplant, then pre-randomization ahead of withdrawal, and finally post-randomization once withdrawal had either been completed or failed. Donor-reactive T cell clones were identified using TCRbeta sequencing after a pre-transplant mixed lymphocyte reaction and were then followed in post-transplant blood. The subjects received no induction therapy and were kept on standard immunosuppression until randomization at 12-24 months post-transplant. The study cohort included 8 liver transplant recipients, of whom 3 were classified as tolerant and 5 as non-tolerant.

Beyond this particular receptor, the publication reports: In most of the 8 subjects, circulating donor-reactive CD4 TCRbeta sequences decreased significantly after transplant, regardless of tolerance or HCV status. Conclusions were preliminary, limited by small, heterogeneous patient numbers and non-standardized post-transplant time points. Without allograft tissue specimens, donor-reactive T cells may have migrated into the graft rather than being deleted. When repertoire turnover was accounted for, significantly reduced detection of donor-reactive sequences was found in 7 of 8 subjects for CD4 and in 8 of 8 subjects for CD8. Low numbers of available donor cells limited the measurable donor-reactive repertoire in two subjects. The decline in donor-reactive sequences exceeded the decline in third party-reactive sequences, suggesting partial antigen-specific deletion that was unrelated to withdrawal success.

Here the sequenced sample was CD4+ T cells from blood, taken around 50 months after liver transplant. The TCR originated in a human patient who received a liver transplant. It is possible that, after a transplant, some T cells come from the graft donor. The chain was built from TRBV28 and TRBJ1-3; the D gene is perhaps TRBD1, on 5 matching bases. The nucleotides are TGTGCCAGCACCGGGGACTTCGGAAACACCATATATTTT. This sequence encodes CASTGDFGNTIYF.